Listed here are 14 T cell receptor beta chains from one sample, sequenced in a study of cytomegalovirus exposure and HLA in healthy donors. The PCR had 60 Vbeta and 13 Jbeta primers. Data came from immunoSEQ multiplex PCR; TCRdb stores just in-frame clones and leaves some out. This table holds about 170,000 clones, 85% found once. Material: PBMCs. Every receptor here comes from a man aged 30-40 years in good health and CMV-seropositive.

This rearrangement joins TRBV27 to TRBJ2-1; 15 bases align to TRBD2. The CDR3 is 19 amino acids. The germline CDR1 and CDR2 sequences are MNHEY and SMNVEV (reference sequence). With 4 bases clipped from V and 0 bases from J, the junction kept 7 bases outside the gene matches. CDR3 residues: CASSWMGLAGGSSYNEQFF. For the CDR3, the DNA is TGTGCCAGCAGTTGGATGGGACTAGCGGGAGGTAGCTCCTACAATGAGCAGTTCTTC.

This sequence joins TRBV5-1 and TRBJ2-3; weak D call: TRBD2 (5 bases). V was clipped by 0 bases and J by 5 bases, with 19 bases between them. Germline lookup yields CDR1 SGHRS and CDR2 YFSETQ. The CDR3 is 17 amino acids. The CDR3 loop is CASSLARSSYQVDTQYF. In nucleotides, the CDR3 is TGCGCCAGCAGCTTGGCCAGGTCTAGCTATCAGGTAGATACGCAGTATTTT. The variable domain in full, with the rest retrieved from reference TRBV5-1 and TRBJ2-3, is KAGVTQTPRYLIKTRGQQVTLSCSPISGHRSVSWYQQTPGQGLQFLFEYFSETQRNKGNFPGRFSGRQFSNSRSEMNVSTLELGDSALYLCASSLARSSYQVDTQYFGPGTRLTVL.

The V call is TRBV7-9, the J call TRBJ2-3; 7 positions agree with TRBD2. Germline V gene lookup returns CDR1 SEHNR and CDR2 FQNEAQ (reference sequence). The CDR3 loop spans 13 amino acids. V lost 5 bases and J lost 5; bases outside the gene matches: 4. CDR3 nucleotide sequence: TGTGCCAGCAGCCCGACGGGGGGAGATACGCAGTATTTT. The encoded protein is CASSPTGGDTQYF.

This clone occurred a few times. This chain joins TRBV5-4 and TRBJ2-6; D is unclear. The germline gives CDR1 SGHNT, CDR2 YYREEE (reference sequence). This CDR3 is 16 amino acids long. V was trimmed by 2 bases and J by 0 bases, leaving 9 bases between them. This CDR3 is CASSFGRNSGANVLTF. In DNA form, the CDR3 reads TGTGCCAGCAGCTTTGGGCGAAACTCTGGGGCCAACGTCCTGACTTTC.

This chain uses TRBV5-1 with TRBJ2-2, with 9 bases identical to TRBD2. The ends lost 0 bases at V and 5 bases at J; junction bases unmatched: 5. This CDR3 has 16 residues. CDR1 SGHRS and CDR2 YFSETQ come from the germline V gene. This CDR3 reads CASSLEWLAGTGELFF. The CDR3 region has the DNA TGCGCCAGCAGCTTGGAGTGGCTAGCGGGAACCGGGGAGCTGTTTTTT.

CDR3 coding DNA: TGTGCCAGCAGCCAAGATTGGGGGTATAAGGCCGGCGGGAGAGGGAATGAGCAGTTCTTC. Translating it yields CASSQDWGYKAGGRGNEQFF. The chain recombines TRBV4-2 with TRBJ2-1; 7 nucleotides align to TRBD2. The CDR3 totals 20 residues. V shed 0 bases, J shed 7 bases, and the junction held 21 bases outside the gene matches. Germline V gene sequence: CDR1 LGHNA, CDR2 YNFKEQ.

V usage is TRBV7-9 and J usage is TRBJ2-6; a weak D match, TRBD2 (6 bases). The germline CDR1 and CDR2 sequences are SEHNR and FQNEAQ (reference sequence). Trimming took 0 bases from V and 4 from J, leaving 10 bases between them. CDR3 size: 16 residues. Written as DNA, the CDR3 is TGTGCCAGCAGCTTAGCTGGGGGGACCGGGGCCAACGTCCTGACTTTC. This encodes CASSLAGGTGANVLTF.

The chain uses TRBV10-2 and TRBJ2-3, with 8 bases that match TRBD2. The CDR3 extends over 16 amino acids. V shed 2 bases, J shed 4 bases, and the junction held 8 bases outside the gene matches. Germline V gene sequence: CDR1 WSHSY, CDR2 SAAADI. In nucleotides, the CDR3 is TGCGCCAGCAGTGAGGGGGCGGGAGGTCTAGCAGATACGCAGTATTTT. Translating gives CASSEGAGGLADTQYF.

This rearrangement joins TRBV11-2 to TRBJ1-5; no firm D call. Looked up from germline, CDR1 is SGHAT and CDR2 is FQNNGV. Trimming left V 2 bases short and J 7 bases short, with 9 bases between. The CDR3 has 13 amino acids. CDR3 in amino acids: CASSLRIGQPQHF. The CDR3 nucleotides are TGTGCCAGCAGCTTACGTATTGGCCAGCCCCAGCATTTT.

The chain uses TRBV7-3 and TRBJ2-1, with 13 bases identical to TRBD2. The CDR3 consists of 18 residues. Looked up from germline, CDR1 is SGHTA and CDR2 is FQGTGA. J was trimmed by 9 bases and V by 1 base; bases with no gene match: 12. CDR3 sequence reads: CASSLMGPLAGGPGEQFF. For the CDR3, the DNA is TGTGCCAGCAGCTTAATGGGTCCACTAGCGGGAGGGCCGGGTGAGCAGTTCTTC.

The chain links TRBV7-8 to TRBJ2-1, with 10 bases aligning to TRBD1. V shed 1 base and J 4 bases; nucleotides not matched to a gene: 10. CDR1 SGHVS and CDR2 FQNEAQ come from the germline V gene. This CDR3 comprises 18 residues. The CDR3 nucleotides are TGTGCCAGCAGCTTAGATTCTGGGGCGGGACAGGGGTACAATGAGCAGTTCTTC. It specifies CASSLDSGAGQGYNEQFF.

The chain joins TRBV25-1 to TRBJ1-4; D might be TRBD1 (6 bases). Germline loops: CDR1 MGHDK, CDR2 SYGVNS. There are 13 residues in the CDR3. The germline V and J ends were trimmed by 3 bases and 7 bases, with 9 bases remaining between them. CDR3: CASSDTGSEKLFF. In nucleotides, the CDR3 is TGTGCCAGCAGTGATACAGGGAGTGAAAAACTGTTTTTT. The full variable domain, completed using reference TRBV25-1 and TRBJ1-4, is EADIYQTPRYLVIGTGKKITLECSQTMGHDKMYWYQQDPGMELHLIHYSYGVNSTEKGDLSSESTVSRIRTEHFPLTLESARPSHTSQYLCASSDTGSEKLFFGSGTQLSVL.

The gene calls are TRBV5-6 and TRBJ1-1, with TRBD1 matching over 7 bases. The trim removed 2 bases at V and 5 bases at J, leaving 3 bases unmatched. Per the germline V gene, CDR1 is SGHDT and CDR2 is YYEEEE. The CDR3 loop spans 13 amino acids. The CDR3 region is CASSFPQGTEAFF. Written as DNA, the CDR3 is TGTGCCAGCAGCTTCCCACAGGGGACTGAAGCTTTCTTT.

This clone was detected only once. The sample carries other DNA sequences with the same CDR3. The V gene is TRBV7-9, the J gene TRBJ1-1; D is uncertain. The germline V gene has CDR1 SEHNR and CDR2 FQNEAQ (reference sequence). The ends were cut back, 3 bases at V and 0 bases at J, with 8 bases in the middle. CDR3 size: 14 residues. For the CDR3, the DNA is TGTGCCAGCAGCTTCGGGGAAATGAACACTGAAGCTTTCTTT. This codes for CASSFGEMNTEAFF.